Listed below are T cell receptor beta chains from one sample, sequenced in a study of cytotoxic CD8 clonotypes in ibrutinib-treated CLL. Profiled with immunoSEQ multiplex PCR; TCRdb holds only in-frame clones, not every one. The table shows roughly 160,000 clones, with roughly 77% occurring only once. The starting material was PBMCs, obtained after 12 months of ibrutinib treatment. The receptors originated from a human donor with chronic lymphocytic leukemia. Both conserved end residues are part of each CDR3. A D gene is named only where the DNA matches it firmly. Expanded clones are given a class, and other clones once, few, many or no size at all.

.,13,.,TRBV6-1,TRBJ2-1,TGTGCCAGCCGCTCAATCAGATTCAATGAGCAGTTCTTC,CASRSIRFNEQFF
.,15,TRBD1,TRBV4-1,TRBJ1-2,TGCGCCAGCAGCCAGGACAGGGGGCTTTTTTATGGCTACACCTTC,CASSQDRGLFYGYTF
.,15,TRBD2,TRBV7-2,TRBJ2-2,TGTGCCAGCAGCCCGACTAGCGGGGGGTCCGGGGAGCTGTTTTTT,CASSPTSGGSGELFF
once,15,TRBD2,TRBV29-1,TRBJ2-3,TGCAGCGTTCCTCCGGGCGGGAGGGGAGTGGATACGCAGTATTTT,CSVPPGGRGVDTQYF
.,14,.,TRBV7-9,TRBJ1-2,TGTGCCAGCAGCCCCACCAACACAGGGTTTGGCTACACCTTC,CASSPTNTGFGYTF
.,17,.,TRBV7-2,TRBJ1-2,TGTGCCAGCAGCTTACCCCGACTCGGGGGGACGAACTATGGCTACACCTTC,CASSLPRLGGTNYGYTF
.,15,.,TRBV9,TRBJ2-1,TGTGCCAGCAGCCTGGACGGGAGCTCCTACAATGAGCAGTTCTTC,CASSLDGSSYNEQFF
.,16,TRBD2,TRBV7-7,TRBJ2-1,TGTGCTAGCAGCTCGAATCTAGCGGGAGTGGGGAATGAGCAGTTCTTC,CASSSNLAGVGNEQFF
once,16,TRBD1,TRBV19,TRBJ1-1,TGTGCCAGTAGTATGCCCAGGACAGGGGGCGGCACTGAAGCTTTCTTT,CASSMPRTGGGTEAFF
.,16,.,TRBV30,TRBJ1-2,TGTGCCTGGAGTACGGCAGGGACCCTGATACTCTATGGCTACACCTTC,CAWSTAGTLILYGYTF
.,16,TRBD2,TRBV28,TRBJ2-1,TGTGCCAGCAGTCAGCGGGGGACTAGCGGGTTCAATGAGCAGTTCTTC,CASSQRGTSGFNEQFF
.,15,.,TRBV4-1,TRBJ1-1,TGCGCCAGCAGCCGAACCGGGACCGCTAACACTGAAGCTTTCTTT,CASSRTGTANTEAFF
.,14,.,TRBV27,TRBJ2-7,TGTGCCAGCAGTTACGGAGGCCCCGTTGAAGGGCAGTACTTC,CASSYGGPVEGQYF
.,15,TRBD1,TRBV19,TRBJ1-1,TGTGCCAGTAGTTCACAGGGGGCACTGAACACTGAAGCTTTCTTT,CASSSQGALNTEAFF
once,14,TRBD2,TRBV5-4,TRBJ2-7,TGTGCCAGCAGCCGGGAGACTAGCGGGTACGAGCAGTACTTC,CASSRETSGYEQYF
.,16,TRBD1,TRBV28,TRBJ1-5,TGTGCCAGCAGTTTAAGAGGGACAGGTAGCAATCAGCCCCAGCATTTT,CASSLRGTGSNQPQHF
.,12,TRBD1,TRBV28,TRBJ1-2,TGTGCCAGCAGTAAACAGGGGGACGGCTACACCTTC,CASSKQGDGYTF
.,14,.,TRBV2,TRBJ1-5,TGTGCCAGCAGTACGATGAATAGCAATCAGCCCCAGCATTTT,CASSTMNSNQPQHF
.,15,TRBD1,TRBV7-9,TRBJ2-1,TGTGCCAGCAGCTTAGAGGGACAGGGTAACAATGAGCAGTTCTTC,CASSLEGQGNNEQFF
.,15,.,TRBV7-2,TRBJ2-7,TGTGCCAGCAGCTTAGCATTAGGCCTAAGCTACGAGCAGTACTTC,CASSLALGLSYEQYF
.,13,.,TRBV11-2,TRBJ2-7,TGTGCCAGCAGCTTAGGTCAGAACTACGAGCAGTACTTC,CASSLGQNYEQYF
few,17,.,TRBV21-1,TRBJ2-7,TGTGCCAGCAGCAACGGCCAGCCCTTTAAGGGTGCCTACGAGCAGTACTTC,CASSNGQPFKGAYEQYF
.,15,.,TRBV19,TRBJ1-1,TGTGCCAGTACCAGAGAGCAGAGTCTGATGACTGAAGCTTTCTTT,CASTREQSLMTEAFF
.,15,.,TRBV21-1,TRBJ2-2,TGTGCCAGCAGCAAACCGGGATCTCACACCGGGGAGCTGTTTTTT,CASSKPGSHTGELFF
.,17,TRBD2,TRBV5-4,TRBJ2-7,TGTGCCAGCAGCTTGGGGACGGAGCGGGGGGCCTACTACGAGCAGTACTTC,CASSLGTERGAYYEQYF
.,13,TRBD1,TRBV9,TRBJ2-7,TGTGCCAGCAGCGGTACAGGGGTCGGCGAGCAGTACTTC,CASSGTGVGEQYF
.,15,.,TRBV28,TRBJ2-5,TGTGCCAGCAGTACTTACAGAAGAAAGGGAGAGACCCAGTACTTC,CASSTYRRKGETQYF
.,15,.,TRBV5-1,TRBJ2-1,TGCGCCAGCAGCTTGGGGGCTAGCTCCTACAATGAGCAGTTCTTC,CASSLGASSYNEQFF
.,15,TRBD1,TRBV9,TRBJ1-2,TGTGCCAGCAGCGCTATGGACAGGGGGAACTATGGCTACACCTTC,CASSAMDRGNYGYTF
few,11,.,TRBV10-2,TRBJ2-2,TGCGCCAGCAGTGGAGGGGGGGAGCTGTTTTTT,CASSGGGELFF
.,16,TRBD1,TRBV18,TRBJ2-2,TGTGCCAGCTCCGGACAGGAGGCCCAGAACACCGGGGAGCTGTTTTTT,CASSGQEAQNTGELFF